One sample yielded the 5 T cell receptor beta chains listed below, sequenced in a study of blood T cells in healthy people across ages. Sample-barcoded 5' priming and a J-beta primer mix drove a second PCR of about 6 to 12 cycles. Each CDR3 protein gets one entry after TCRdb re-called the 5' RACE reads with MiXCR. The sample contains around 800,000 distinct CDR3 sequences, 20% to 30% of which appear only once. In addition, the sample was reused for a study of T cells of mothers and their children.

Sequenced: blood. Every receptor here comes from a boy aged 5-17 years in good health.

The rearrangement uses TRBV21-1 and TRBJ2-7; the table's D gene call, TRBD1, was not cross checked with the DNA. TRBV21-1 is given as a pseudogene. The CDR3 consists of 14 residues. The CDR3 reads CASSKYPGTPLQYF. The CDR3 bases are TGTGCCAGCAGCAAATATCCCGGGACCCCTCTGCAGTACTTC.

The gene calls are TRBV6-1 and TRBJ1-4, with a possible D match to TRBD1 (5 bases). The CDR3 has 13 residues. Germline V CDR1 and CDR2: MNHNS, SASEGT. The V end was cut by 8 bases, the J end by 3 bases, with 10 bases between. The chain's CDR3 is CASRGGANEKLFF. CDR3 nucleotides: TGTGCCAGCCGCGGAGGGGCTAATGAAAAACTGTTTTTT.

Comments on this clonotype: In this CDR3 the conserved last residue, phenylalanine or tryptophan, is missing, so a read error is likely. Here the CDR3 DNA reads TGTGCCACCATCGGGGCTGGATCAAGGAGAAACACCATATATATT. Its protein product is CATIGAGSRRNTIYI. The chain couples TRBV12-3 or TRBV12-4 to TRBJ1-3; perhaps TRBD1 as D (5 bases). V gave up 10 bases and J gave up 5 bases, with 21 bases separating them. The CDR3 totals 15 residues.

In its sample, this clonotype was seen a few times. CDR3 sequence reads: CASSSGTGVTEAFF. DNA of the CDR3: TGTGCCAGCAGCTCGGGGACAGGGGTCACTGAAGCTTTCTTT. The chain is built from TRBV7-3 and TRBJ1-1; 10 bases line up with TRBD1. The CDR3 loop spans 14 amino acids. The trim removed 4 bases at V and 4 bases at J, leaving 3 bases unmatched. CDR1 SGHTA and CDR2 FQGTGA come from the germline V gene.

This chain joins TRBV7-9 and TRBJ2-1, with D perhaps matching TRBD1 (6 bases). The V gene's germline CDR1 is SEHNR and CDR2 FQNEAQ (reference sequence). The CDR3 contains 15 residues. V lost 7 bases and J 2 bases, leaving 15 bases between the germline ends. CDR3 in amino acids: CASIGQPQTYNEQFF. The CDR3 bases are TGTGCCAGCATAGGACAGCCTCAAACCTACAATGAGCAGTTCTTC. Full variable domain (outside the CDR3, taken from reference TRBV7-9 and TRBJ2-1): DTGVSQNPRHKITKRGQNVTFRCDPISEHNRLYWYRQTLGQGPEFLTYFQNEAQLEKSRLLSDRFSAERPKGSFSTLEIQRTEQGDSAMYLCASIGQPQTYNEQFFGPGTRLTVL.